The clone carrying this T cell receptor beta chain came up a few times. Its specificity is unknown. This record belongs to a study of human T cells and chemical hapten exposure. CDR1 is SQVTM, CDR2 ANQGSEA, per germline. The CDR3 has 13 residues. The J segment lost 10 bases and the V segment lost 6 bases, leaving 9 bases of the junction unmatched. The time point was: patch test 3, about 24 weeks after DPC sensitization. Treatment given: therapeutic diphenylcyclopropenone sensitization with weekly scalp DPC. Non-pregnant alopecia patients aged 18 to 70, suitable for DPC therapy. The study extracted total RNA from unfractionated whole blood. Notes on the study in general: High-frequency TCRs, those above 1 in 1000, stayed the same after DPC sensitization.

TCRdb passed the RACE reads through MiXCR, listing each CDR3 protein once. This sample has approximately 80,000 distinct CDR3 sequences; 10% to 15% occur once, and the top ten carry under 6%. This sequence originates from a woman aged 50 to 60 with alopecia areata. Some clones in this sample may be carry-over from other donors' samples. This chain uses TRBV29-1 with TRBJ1-6; 7 bases agree with TRBD1. The specimen comprised whole blood, sampled in connection with sensitization to the hapten diphenylcyclopropenone (DPC). CDR3 loop: CSVAQGEQSPLHF. CDR3 sequence (DNA): TGCAGCGTGGCGCAGGGGGAACAATCACCCCTCCACTTT.